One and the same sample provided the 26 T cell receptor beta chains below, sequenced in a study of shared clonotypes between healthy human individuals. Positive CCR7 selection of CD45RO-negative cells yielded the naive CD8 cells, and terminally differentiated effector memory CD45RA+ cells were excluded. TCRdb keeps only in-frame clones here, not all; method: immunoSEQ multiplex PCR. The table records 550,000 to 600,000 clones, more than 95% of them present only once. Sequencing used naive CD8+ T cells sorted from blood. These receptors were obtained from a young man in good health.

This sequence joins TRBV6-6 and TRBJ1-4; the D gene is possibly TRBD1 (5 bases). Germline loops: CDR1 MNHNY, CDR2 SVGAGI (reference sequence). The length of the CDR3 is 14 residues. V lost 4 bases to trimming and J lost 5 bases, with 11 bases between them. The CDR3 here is CASSFDRPNEKLFF. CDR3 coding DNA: TGTGCCAGCAGTTTCGACAGACCAAATGAAAAACTGTTTTTT.

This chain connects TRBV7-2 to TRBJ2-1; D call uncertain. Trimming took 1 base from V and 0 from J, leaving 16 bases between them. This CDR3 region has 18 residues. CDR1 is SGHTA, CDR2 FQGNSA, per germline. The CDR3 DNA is TGTGCCAGCAGCTTAGTGTCTGCCCTCCGGAGCTCCTACAATGAGCAGTTCTTC. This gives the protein CASSLVSALRSSYNEQFF.

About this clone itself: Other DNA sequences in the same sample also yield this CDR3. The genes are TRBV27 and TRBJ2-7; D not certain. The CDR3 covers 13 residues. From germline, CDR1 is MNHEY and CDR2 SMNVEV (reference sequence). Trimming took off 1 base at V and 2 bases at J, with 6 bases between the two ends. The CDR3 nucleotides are TGTGCCAGCAGTTTATTTGGAACCTACGAGCAGTACTTC. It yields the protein CASSLFGTYEQYF.

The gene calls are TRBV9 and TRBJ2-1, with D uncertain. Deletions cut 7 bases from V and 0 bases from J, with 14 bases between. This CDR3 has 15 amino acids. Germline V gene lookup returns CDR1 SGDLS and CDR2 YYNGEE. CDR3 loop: CASGPTTSSYNEQFF. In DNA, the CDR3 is TGTGCCAGCGGTCCGACCACGAGCTCCTACAATGAGCAGTTCTTC. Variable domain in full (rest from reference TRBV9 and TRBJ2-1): DSGVTQTPKHLITATGQRVTLRCSPRSGDLSVYWYQQSLDQGLQFLIQYYNGEERAKGNILERFSAQQFPDLHSELNLSSLELGDSALYFCASGPTTSSYNEQFFGPGTRLTVL.

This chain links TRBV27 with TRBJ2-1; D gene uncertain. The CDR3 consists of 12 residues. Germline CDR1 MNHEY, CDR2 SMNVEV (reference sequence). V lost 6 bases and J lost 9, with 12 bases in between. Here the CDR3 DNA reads TGTGCCAGCAGCCCGCTAGGTATTGAGCAGTTCTTC. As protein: CASSPLGIEQFF.

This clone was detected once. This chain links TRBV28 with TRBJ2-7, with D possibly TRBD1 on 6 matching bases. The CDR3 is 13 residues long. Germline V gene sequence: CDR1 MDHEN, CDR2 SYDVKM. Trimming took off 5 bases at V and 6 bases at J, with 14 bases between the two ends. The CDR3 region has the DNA TGTGCCAGCAGTAACGACAGGCACCTCGAGCAGTACTTC. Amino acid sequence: CASSNDRHLEQYF.

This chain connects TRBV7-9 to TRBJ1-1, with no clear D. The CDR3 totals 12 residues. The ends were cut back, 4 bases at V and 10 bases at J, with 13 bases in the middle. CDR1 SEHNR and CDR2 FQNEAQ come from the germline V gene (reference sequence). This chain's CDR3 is CASSSGGRGAFF. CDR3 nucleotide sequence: TGTGCCAGCAGCTCAGGCGGCCGCGGAGCTTTCTTT.

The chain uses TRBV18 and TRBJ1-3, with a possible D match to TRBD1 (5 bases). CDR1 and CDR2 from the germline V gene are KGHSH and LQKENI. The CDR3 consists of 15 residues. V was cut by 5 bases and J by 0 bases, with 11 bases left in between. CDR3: CASSSGGDSGNTIYF. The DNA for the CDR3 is TGTGCCAGCTCATCCGGGGGGGACTCTGGAAACACCATATATTTT.

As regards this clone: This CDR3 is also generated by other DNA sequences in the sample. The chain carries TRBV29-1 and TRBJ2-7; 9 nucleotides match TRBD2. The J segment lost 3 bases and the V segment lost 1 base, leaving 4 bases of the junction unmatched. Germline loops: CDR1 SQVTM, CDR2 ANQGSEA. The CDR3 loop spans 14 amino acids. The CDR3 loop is CSVEGTSDNYEQYF. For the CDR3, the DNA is TGCAGCGTTGAAGGGACTAGCGATAACTACGAGCAGTACTTC.

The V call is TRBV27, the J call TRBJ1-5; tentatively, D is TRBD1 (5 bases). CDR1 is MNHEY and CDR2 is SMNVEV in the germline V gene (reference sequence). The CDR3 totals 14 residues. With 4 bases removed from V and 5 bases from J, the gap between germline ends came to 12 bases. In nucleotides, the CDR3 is TGTGCCAGCAGTTCGGTTGGGGCTTATCAGCCCCAGCATTTT. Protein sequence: CASSSVGAYQPQHF.

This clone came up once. The CDR3 region is CASSLGLTEQYF. CDR3 coding DNA: TGTGCCAGCAGCTTGGGGTTAACCGAGCAGTACTTC. The chain uses TRBV5-4 and TRBJ2-7; no definite D call. The germline V gene encodes CDR1 SGHNT and CDR2 YYREEE (reference sequence). The CDR3 sequence is 12 residues long. V gave up 0 bases and J gave up 6 bases, with 7 bases separating them.

The CDR3 DNA reads TGTGCCAGCAGCTTAGAGGACAGGGGGGAGCTGTTTTTT. It codes for CASSLEDRGELFF. The chain is built from TRBV7-2 and TRBJ2-2; 7 positions agree with TRBD1. V lost 1 base and J lost 8; bases outside the gene matches: 1. Germline assignment: CDR1 SGHTA and CDR2 FQGNSA. The CDR3 contains 13 residues.

The CDR3: CASSLVSPLFYNEQFF. The CDR3 nucleotides are TGTGCCAGCAGCTTAGTGTCACCCCTATTTTACAATGAGCAGTTCTTC. This chain uses TRBV7-2 with TRBJ2-1; no firm D call. V shed 1 base and J shed 4 bases, with 14 bases lying between them. The CDR3 consists of 16 residues. Looked up from germline, CDR1 is SGHTA and CDR2 is FQGNSA.

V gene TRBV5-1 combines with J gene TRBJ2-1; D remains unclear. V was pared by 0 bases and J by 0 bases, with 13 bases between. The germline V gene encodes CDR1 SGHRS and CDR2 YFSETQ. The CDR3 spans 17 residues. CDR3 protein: CASSLGLTPPSYNEQFF. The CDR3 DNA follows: TGCGCCAGCAGCTTGGGTCTGACGCCCCCCTCCTACAATGAGCAGTTCTTC.

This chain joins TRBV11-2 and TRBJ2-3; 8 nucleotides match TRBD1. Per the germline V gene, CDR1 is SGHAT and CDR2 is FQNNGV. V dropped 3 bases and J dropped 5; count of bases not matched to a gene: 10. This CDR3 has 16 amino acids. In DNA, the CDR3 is TGTGCCAGCAGCTTCCGGGACAGGAGTAGGGTAGATACGCAGTATTTT. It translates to CASSFRDRSRVDTQYF.

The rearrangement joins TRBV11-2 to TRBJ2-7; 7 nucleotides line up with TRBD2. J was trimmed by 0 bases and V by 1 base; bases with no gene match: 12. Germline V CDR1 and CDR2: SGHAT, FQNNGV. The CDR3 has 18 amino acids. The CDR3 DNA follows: TGTGCCAGCAGCTTAGTCCAGGGTAGCGGGTGGAGCTCCTACGAGCAGTACTTC. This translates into CASSLVQGSGWSSYEQYF.

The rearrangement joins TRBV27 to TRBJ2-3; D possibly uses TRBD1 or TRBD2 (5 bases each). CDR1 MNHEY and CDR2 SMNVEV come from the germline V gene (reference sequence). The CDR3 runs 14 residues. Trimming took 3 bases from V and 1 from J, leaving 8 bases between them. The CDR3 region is CASSFLGGTDTQYF. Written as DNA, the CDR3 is TGTGCCAGCAGTTTTCTGGGGGGCACAGATACGCAGTATTTT.

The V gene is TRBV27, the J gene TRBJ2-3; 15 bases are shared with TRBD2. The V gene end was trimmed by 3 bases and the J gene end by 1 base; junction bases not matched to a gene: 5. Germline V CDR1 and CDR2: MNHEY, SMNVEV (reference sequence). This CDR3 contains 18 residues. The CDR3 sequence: CASSFGTSGRYRTDTQYF. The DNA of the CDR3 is TGTGCCAGCAGTTTCGGGACTAGCGGGAGGTACCGCACAGATACGCAGTATTTT.

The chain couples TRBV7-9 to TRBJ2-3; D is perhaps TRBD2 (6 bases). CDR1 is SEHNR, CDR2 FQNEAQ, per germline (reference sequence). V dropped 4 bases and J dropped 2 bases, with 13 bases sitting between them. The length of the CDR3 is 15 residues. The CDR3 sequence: CASSSPGLITDTQYF. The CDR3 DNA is TGTGCCAGCAGCTCGCCGGGACTGATCACAGATACGCAGTATTTT.

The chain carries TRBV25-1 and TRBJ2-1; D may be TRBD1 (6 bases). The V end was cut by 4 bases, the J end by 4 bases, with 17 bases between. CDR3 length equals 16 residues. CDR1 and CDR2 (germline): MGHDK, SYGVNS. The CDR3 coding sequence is TGTGCCAGCAGTGTGGGGGCTGGCGAAGGATACAATGAGCAGTTCTTC. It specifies CASSVGAGEGYNEQFF.

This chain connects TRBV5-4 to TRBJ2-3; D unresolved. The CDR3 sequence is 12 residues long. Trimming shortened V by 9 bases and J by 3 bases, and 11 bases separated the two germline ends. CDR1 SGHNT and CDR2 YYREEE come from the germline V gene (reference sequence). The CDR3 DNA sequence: TGTGCCACCACTGAAGGGACAGATACGCAGTATTTT. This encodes CATTEGTDTQYF.

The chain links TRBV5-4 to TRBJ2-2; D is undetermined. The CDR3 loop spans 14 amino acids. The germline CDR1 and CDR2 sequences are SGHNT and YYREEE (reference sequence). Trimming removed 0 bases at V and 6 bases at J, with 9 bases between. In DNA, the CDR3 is TGTGCCAGCAGCTTGGGGGATTCGCCCGGGGAGCTGTTTTTT. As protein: CASSLGDSPGELFF.

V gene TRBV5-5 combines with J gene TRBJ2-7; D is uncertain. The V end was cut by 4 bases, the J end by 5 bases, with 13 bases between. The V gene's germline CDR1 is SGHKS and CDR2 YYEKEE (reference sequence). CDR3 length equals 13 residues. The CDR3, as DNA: TGTGCCAGCAGCCCGTACTCGAGTCACGAGCAGTACTTC. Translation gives CASSPYSSHEQYF.

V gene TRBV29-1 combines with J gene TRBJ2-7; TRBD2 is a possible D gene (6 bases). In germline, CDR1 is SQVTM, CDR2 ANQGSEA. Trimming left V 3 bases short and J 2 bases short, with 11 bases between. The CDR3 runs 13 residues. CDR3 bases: TGCAGCGTTGACTTTGGGGAGGCCTACGAGCAGTACTTC. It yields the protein CSVDFGEAYEQYF.

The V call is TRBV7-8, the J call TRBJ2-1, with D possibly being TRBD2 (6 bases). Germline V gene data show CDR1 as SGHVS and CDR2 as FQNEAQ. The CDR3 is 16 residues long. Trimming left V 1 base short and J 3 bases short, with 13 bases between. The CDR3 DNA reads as TGTGCCAGCAGCTTAGACGGGACTCAATTCTACAATGAGCAGTTCTTC. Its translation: CASSLDGTQFYNEQFF.

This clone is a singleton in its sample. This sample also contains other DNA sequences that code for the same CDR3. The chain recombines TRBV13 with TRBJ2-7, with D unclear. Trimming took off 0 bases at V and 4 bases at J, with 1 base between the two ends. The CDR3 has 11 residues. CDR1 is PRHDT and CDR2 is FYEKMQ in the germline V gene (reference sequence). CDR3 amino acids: CASSLGYEQYF. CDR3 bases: TGTGCCAGCAGCTTAGGGTACGAGCAGTACTTC. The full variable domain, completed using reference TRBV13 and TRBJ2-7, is AAGVIQSPRHLIKEKRETATLKCYPIPRHDTVYWYQQGPGQDPQFLISFYEKMQSDKGSIPDRFSAQQFSDYHSELNMSSLELGDSALYFCASSLGYEQYFGPGTRLTVT.